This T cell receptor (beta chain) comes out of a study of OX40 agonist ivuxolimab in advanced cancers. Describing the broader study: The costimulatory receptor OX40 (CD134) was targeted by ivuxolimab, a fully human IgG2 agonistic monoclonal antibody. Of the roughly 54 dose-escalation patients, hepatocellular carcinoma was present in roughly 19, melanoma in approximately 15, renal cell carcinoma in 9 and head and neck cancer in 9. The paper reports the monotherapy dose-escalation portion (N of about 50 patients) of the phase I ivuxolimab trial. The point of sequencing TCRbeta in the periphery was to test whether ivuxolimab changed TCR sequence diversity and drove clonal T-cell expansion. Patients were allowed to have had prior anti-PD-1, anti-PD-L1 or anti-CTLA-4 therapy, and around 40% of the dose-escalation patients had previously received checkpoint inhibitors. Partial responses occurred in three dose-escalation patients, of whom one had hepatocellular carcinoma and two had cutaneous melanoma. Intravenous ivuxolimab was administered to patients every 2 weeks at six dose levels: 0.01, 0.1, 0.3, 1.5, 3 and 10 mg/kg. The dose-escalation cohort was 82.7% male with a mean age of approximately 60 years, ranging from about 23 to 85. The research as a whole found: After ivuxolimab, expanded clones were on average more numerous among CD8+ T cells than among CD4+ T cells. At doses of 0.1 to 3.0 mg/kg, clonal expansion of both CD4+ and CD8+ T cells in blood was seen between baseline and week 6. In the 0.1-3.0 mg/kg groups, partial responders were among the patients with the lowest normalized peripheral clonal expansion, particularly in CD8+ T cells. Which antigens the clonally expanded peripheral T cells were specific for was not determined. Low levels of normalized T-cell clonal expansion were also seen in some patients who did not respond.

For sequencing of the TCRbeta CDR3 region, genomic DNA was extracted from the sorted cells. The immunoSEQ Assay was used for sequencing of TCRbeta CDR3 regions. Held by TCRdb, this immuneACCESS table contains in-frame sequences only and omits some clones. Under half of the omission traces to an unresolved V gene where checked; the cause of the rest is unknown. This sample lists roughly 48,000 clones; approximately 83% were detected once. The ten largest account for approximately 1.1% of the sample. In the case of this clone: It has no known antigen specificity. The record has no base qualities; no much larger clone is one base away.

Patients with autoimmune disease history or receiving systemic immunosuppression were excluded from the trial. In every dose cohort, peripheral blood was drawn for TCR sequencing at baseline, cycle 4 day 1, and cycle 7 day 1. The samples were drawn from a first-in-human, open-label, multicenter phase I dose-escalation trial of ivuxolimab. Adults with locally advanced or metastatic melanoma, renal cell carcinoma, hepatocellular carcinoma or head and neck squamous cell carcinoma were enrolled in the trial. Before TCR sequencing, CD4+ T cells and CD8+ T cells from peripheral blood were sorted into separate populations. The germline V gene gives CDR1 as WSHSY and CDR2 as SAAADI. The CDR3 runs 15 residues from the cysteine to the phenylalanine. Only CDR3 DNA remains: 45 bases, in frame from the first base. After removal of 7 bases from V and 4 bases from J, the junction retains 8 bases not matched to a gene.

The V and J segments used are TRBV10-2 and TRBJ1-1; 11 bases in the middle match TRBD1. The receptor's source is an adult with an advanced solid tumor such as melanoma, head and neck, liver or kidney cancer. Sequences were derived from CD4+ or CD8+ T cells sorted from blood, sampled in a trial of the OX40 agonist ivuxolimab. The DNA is TGCGCCAGCAAGGGACAGGGGGGGGTGAGCACTGAAGCTTTCTTT. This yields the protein CASKGQGGVSTEAFF.